The TCR beta chain described here comes from a study of cytomegalovirus exposure and HLA in healthy donors. Findings and limits, study-wide: Among TCR beta chains, those listed as cytomegalovirus-associated numbered approximately 150. A later analysis revealed that TCR association rates differed between HLA loci, peaking at DRB1 and bottoming out at HLA-C. Later work found most CMV-associated TCR beta chains apparently HLA-restricted.

13 Jbeta primers and 60 Vbeta primers were used for the PCR. Profiled with immunoSEQ multiplex PCR; TCRdb holds only in-frame clones, not every one. This repertoire comprises 100,000 to 150,000 clones; its ten largest clones make up roughly 1%. Turning to this clone: Antigen unknown.

This receptor was identified in a man aged 18 to 29 in good health and CMV-seronegative. Sequenced input: PBMCs.

This CDR3 is CSVVLSRGGPYSNQPQHF. In nucleotides, the CDR3 is TGCAGCGTTGTCCTTTCGCGAGGGGGACCTTATAGCAATCAGCCCCAGCATTTT. The chain recombines TRBV29-1 with TRBJ1-5; a weak D match, TRBD1 (6 bases). The V gene's germline CDR1 is SQVTM and CDR2 ANQGSEA. V was shortened by 4 bases and J by 0 bases, with 22 bases between the two germline ends. The CDR3 totals 18 residues. Variable domain in full (rest from reference TRBV29-1 and TRBJ1-5): SAVISQKPSRDICQRGTSLTIQCQVDSQVTMMFWYRQQPGQSLTLIATANQGSEATYESGFVIDKFPISRPNLTFSTLTVSNMSPEDSSIYLCSVVLSRGGPYSNQPQHFGDGTRLSIL.